The 15 T cell receptor beta chains reported below all come from one sample, sequenced in a study of technical replicates of blood from a few donors. Only in-frame clones appear in the TCRdb table, and some are missing; sequencing was by immunoSEQ multiplex PCR. The sample has about 14,000 clones; 84% are singletons. Sequenced sample: PBMCs. These TCRs come from a human donor in good health.

The CDR3 sequence: CASSALGANNYNEQFF. The CDR3 DNA follows: TGTGCCAGCAGTGCGCTGGGAGCGAACAACTACAATGAGCAGTTCTTC. V gene TRBV6-1 combines with J gene TRBJ2-1; TRBD2 is a possible D gene (5 bases). The CDR3 covers 16 residues. The germline V gene has CDR1 MNHNS and CDR2 SASEGT. Trimming left V 4 bases short and J 3 bases short, with 16 bases between.

This clone was detected a few times. This sequence joins TRBV7-8 and TRBJ1-5; 9 bases agree with TRBD1. CDR1 and CDR2 (germline): SGHVS, FQNEAQ. With 5 bases clipped from V and 2 bases from J, the junction kept 10 bases outside the gene matches. This CDR3 is built from 17 residues. The CDR3 loop reads CASSLPMRTGGNQPQHF. DNA of the CDR3: TGTGCCAGCAGCCTCCCGATGAGGACAGGGGGCAATCAGCCCCAGCATTTT.

The chain links TRBV18 to TRBJ2-1, with 11 bases matching TRBD2. The junction had 13 bases not matched to a gene; V was cut back by 5 bases and J by 10 bases. Germline V gives CDR1 KGHSH, CDR2 LQKENI. CDR3 length equals 16 residues. The CDR3 DNA reads TGTGCCAGCTCATCACTAGCGGGAGCCCCGATACGAGAGCAGTTCTTC. This translates into CASSSLAGAPIREQFF. Combining the CDR3 with reference TRBV18 and TRBJ2-1 gives the whole variable domain NAGVMQNPRHLVRRRGQEARLRCSPMKGHSHVYWYRQLPEEGLKFMVYLQKENIIDESGMPKERFSAEFPKEGPSILRIQQVVRGDSAAYFCASSSLAGAPIREQFFGPGTRLTVL.

The CDR3 sequence: CASSHDTSTYFEQYF. CDR3 nucleotides: TGTGCCAGCAGCCATGACACCTCGACGTACTTCGAGCAGTACTTC. The chain uses TRBV7-9 and TRBJ2-7; D is unclear. Germline CDR1 is SEHNR and CDR2 is FQNEAQ (reference sequence). V was clipped by 5 bases and J by 6 bases, with 20 bases between them. CDR3 length: 15 amino acids.

The chain links TRBV5-1 to TRBJ1-1; 8 positions agree with TRBD1. In germline, CDR1 is SGHRS, CDR2 YFSETQ. The CDR3 totals 14 residues. The J segment lost 4 bases and the V segment lost 2 bases, leaving 4 bases of the junction unmatched. The CDR3 spells CASSFRQGTTEAFF. CDR3 nucleotide sequence: TGCGCCAGCAGCTTCCGACAGGGGACCACTGAAGCTTTCTTT. Full variable domain (rest looked up from reference TRBV5-1 and TRBJ1-1): KAGVTQTPRYLIKTRGQQVTLSCSPISGHRSVSWYQQTPGQGLQFLFEYFSETQRNKGNFPGRFSGRQFSNSRSEMNVSTLELGDSALYLCASSFRQGTTEAFFGQGTRLTVV.

The V call is TRBV7-9, the J call TRBJ1-1, with D possibly being TRBD1 (6 bases). V was clipped by 2 bases and J by 7 bases, with 8 bases between them. This CDR3 has 12 residues. Germline CDR1 SEHNR, CDR2 FQNEAQ (reference sequence). The chain's CDR3 is CASSLRGNEAFF. For the CDR3, the DNA is TGTGCCAGCAGCTTAAGGGGGAATGAAGCTTTCTTT.

The chain joins TRBV5-1 to TRBJ2-3; TRBD2 agrees at 10 bases. The CDR3 is made up of 16 amino acids. The trim removed 4 bases at V and 2 bases at J, leaving 7 bases unmatched. Germline CDR1 is SGHRS and CDR2 is YFSETQ. The CDR3 DNA follows: TGCGCCAGCAGCCGGGGGACTAGCGCCAACACAGATACGCAGTATTTT. Translating gives CASSRGTSANTDTQYF.

The chain recombines TRBV5-4 with TRBJ2-1; 8 positions match TRBD2. V lost 4 bases to trimming and J lost 0 bases; unmatched junction nucleotides: 3. The CDR3 extends over 15 amino acids. The germline CDR1 and CDR2 sequences are SGHNT and YYREEE (reference sequence). As DNA, the CDR3 is TGTGCCAGCAGCCCGACTAGCGACTCCTACAATGAGCAGTTCTTC. Protein product: CASSPTSDSYNEQFF.

The V and J genes are TRBV30 and TRBJ1-1; D uncertain. This CDR3 is 14 amino acids long. CDR1 is GTSNPN and CDR2 is SVGIG in the germline V gene (reference sequence). V dropped 5 bases and J dropped 0 bases, with 13 bases sitting between them. CDR3 sequence reads: CAWQRSGLNTEAFF. Written as DNA, the CDR3 is TGTGCCTGGCAACGCTCGGGGTTGAACACTGAAGCTTTCTTT. Complete variable domain (other parts from reference TRBV30 and TRBJ1-1): SQTIHQWPATLVQPVGSPLSLECTVEGTSNPNLYWYRQAAGRGLQLLFYSVGIGQISSEVPQNLSASRPQDRQFILSSKKLLLSDSGFYLCAWQRSGLNTEAFFGQGTRLTVV.

This chain links TRBV7-9 with TRBJ1-2; no clear D. Trimming shortened V by 5 bases and J by 7 bases, and 17 bases separated the two germline ends. The CDR3 is made up of 14 amino acids. CDR1 is SEHNR, CDR2 FQNEAQ, per germline (reference sequence). The CDR3 DNA is TGTGCCAGCAGCCCAGAGGGCGGCCCGGCTGGCTACACCTTC. Translated, it gives CASSPEGGPAGYTF.

The chain combines TRBV7-9 with TRBJ2-3; TRBD2 matches at 7 bases. Losses at the gene ends were 5 bases for V and 2 bases for J; bases not matched to a gene: 10. Germline CDR1 SEHNR, CDR2 FQNEAQ (reference sequence). The CDR3 length is 16 residues. The DNA of the CDR3 is TGTGCCAGCAGCCCCCGGGACCGGGACTACACAGATACGCAGTATTTT. This codes for CASSPRDRDYTDTQYF.

The rearrangement uses TRBV7-3 and TRBJ2-1; D is perhaps TRBD1 (6 bases). CDR1 is SGHTA and CDR2 is FQGTGA in the germline V gene. V was cut by 5 bases and J by 6 bases, with 11 bases left in between. This CDR3 comprises 13 residues. As DNA, the CDR3 is TGTGCCAGCAGCGTGACAGGAATCAATGAGCAGTTCTTC. Its translation is CASSVTGINEQFF.

This rearrangement joins TRBV28 to TRBJ2-1; 11 bases agree with TRBD2. In germline, CDR1 is MDHEN, CDR2 SYDVKM. The CDR3 has 15 residues. The V and J ends lost 6 bases and 8 bases, in that order; junction bases with no gene match: 9. The CDR3 loop reads CASRPTSGRKDEQFF. The CDR3 coding sequence is TGTGCCAGCAGGCCTACTAGCGGGAGAAAAGATGAGCAGTTCTTC.

This chain joins TRBV4-2 and TRBJ2-4; TRBD1 matches 11 bases. The CDR3 sequence is 16 residues long. Trimming at V came to 4 bases and at J to 2 bases, leaving 4 bases not matched to a gene. CDR1 LGHNA and CDR2 YNFKEQ come from the germline V gene. The CDR3 protein is CASSPGTGGTKNIQYF. Here the CDR3 DNA reads TGTGCCAGCAGCCCCGGGACAGGGGGAACCAAAAACATTCAGTACTTC.

This chain joins TRBV4-1 and TRBJ2-7, with 11 bases fitting TRBD2. CDR3 length: 15 residues. Germline loops: CDR1 MGHRA, CDR2 YSYEKL. The J segment lost 2 bases and the V segment lost 4 bases, leaving 4 bases of the junction unmatched. The CDR3 protein is CASSLTSGETYEQYF. The DNA of the CDR3 is TGCGCCAGCAGCCTGACTAGCGGGGAGACCTACGAGCAGTACTTC.